These 12 T cell receptor beta chains came from one sample sequenced in a study of beta chain features in type 1 diabetes. Study-wide results and caveats: Among all four CD4+ subsets, Type 1 diabetes patients had TCRB CDR3s that were moderately but significantly shorter.

Their cognate antigens are unknown. Reverse transcribing all isolated RNA meant expressed TCRB transcripts were sequenced. Clones were read by immunoSEQ multiplex PCR, and TCRdb kept only the in-frame ones, dropping some. The sample comprises approximately 140,000 clones, about 10% of which are singletons, and approximately 0.7% rests with the top ten. Sequencing was performed on central memory CD4+ T cells from blood. All receptors derive from a young man with type 1 diabetes.

The chain combines TRBV7-3 with TRBJ2-7; the match to TRBD2 covers 7 bases. CDR1 and CDR2 (germline): SGHTA, FQGTGA. The CDR3 has 15 residues. V lost 5 bases, J lost 2 bases, and 9 bases stayed unmatched. The CDR3 here is CASSPGGANPYEQYF. DNA for the CDR3: TGTGCCAGCAGCCCGGGAGGAGCTAACCCCTACGAGCAGTACTTC.

The table lists this clone with a few counts. The rearrangement joins TRBV6-5 to TRBJ1-2, with D maybe TRBD1 (6 bases). The CDR3 is made up of 13 amino acids. The germline V gene has CDR1 MNHEY and CDR2 SVGAGI. Trimming pared 6 bases from V and 0 bases from J, leaving 8 bases between. The chain's CDR3 is CASRTGPNYGYTF. The CDR3 region has the DNA TGTGCCAGCAGGACAGGTCCTAACTATGGCTACACCTTC.

This clone was seen only a few times. The CDR3 nucleotides read TGTGCCAGCAGAGCGGGGGGAGGTGGATGGTACGAGCAGTACTTC. Translated: CASRAGGGGWYEQYF. This chain links TRBV2 with TRBJ2-7, with 9 positions matching TRBD2. The CDR3 runs to 15 residues. Germline values: CDR1 SNHLY, CDR2 FYNNEI. J was trimmed by 4 bases and V by 6 bases; bases with no gene match: 10.

This clone was detected a few times. The chain employs TRBV1 and TRBJ1-2; whether TRBD1, the table's D call, matches the DNA was not checked. TRBV1 is listed as a pseudogene. The CDR3 covers 12 residues. The CDR3 DNA follows: TGCACCAGCAGCCAGACATGCTATGGCTACACCTTC. Protein product: CTSSQTCYGYTF.

This sequence joins TRBV9 and TRBJ2-3; 9 positions agree with TRBD2. With 0 bases clipped from V and 1 base from J, the junction kept 9 bases outside the gene matches. From germline, CDR1 is SGDLS and CDR2 YYNGEE. CDR3 length equals 18 residues. CDR3 region: CASSVVASGASGTDTQYF. The CDR3 nucleotides read TGTGCCAGCAGCGTAGTAGCTAGCGGGGCGTCGGGCACAGATACGCAGTATTTT. The complete variable domain, with remaining parts taken from reference TRBV9 and TRBJ2-3, reads DSGVTQTPKHLITATGQRVTLRCSPRSGDLSVYWYQQSLDQGLQFLIQYYNGEERAKGNILERFSAQQFPDLHSELNLSSLELGDSALYFCASSVVASGASGTDTQYFGPGTRLTVL.

This clone was seen more than once but under ten times. The chain employs TRBV5-4 and TRBJ2-3, with TRBD2 identical over 12 bases. Germline V gives CDR1 SGHNT, CDR2 YYREEE (reference sequence). V lost 4 bases, J lost 6 bases, and 6 bases stayed unmatched. The CDR3 consists of 15 residues. CDR3 sequence (DNA): TGTGCCAGCAGCCGGGTGACTAGCGGGGGTGATACGCAGTATTTT. Amino acid sequence: CASSRVTSGGDTQYF.

The V call is TRBV5-4, the J call TRBJ2-1; TRBD2 matches at 12 bases. There are 15 residues in the CDR3. V lost 3 bases and J lost 5; bases outside the gene matches: 3. CDR1 is SGHNT and CDR2 is YYREEE in the germline V gene (reference sequence). CDR3 in amino acids: CASSSTSGGDNEQFF. CDR3 nucleotides: TGTGCCAGCAGCTCGACTAGCGGGGGTGACAATGAGCAGTTCTTC.

This clone was counted ten times or more. V is TRBV7-2 and J is TRBJ2-3, with a weak D call TRBD1 (5 bases). Per the germline V gene, CDR1 is SGHTA and CDR2 is FQGNSA. The CDR3 sequence is 13 residues long. Trimming pared 5 bases from V and 5 bases from J, leaving 11 bases between. This CDR3 is CASSGQGLDTQYF. CDR3 in DNA: TGTGCCAGCAGCGGGCAGGGATTAGATACGCAGTATTTT.

This clone was detected ten times or more. The chain couples TRBV2 to TRBJ1-1; TRBD1 might be the D (5 bases). The germline V and J ends were trimmed by 8 bases and 2 bases, with 12 bases remaining between them. Germline CDR1 SNHLY, CDR2 FYNNEI. The CDR3 covers 13 residues. In nucleotides, the CDR3 is TGTGCCAGCGCCCCCGACAGCAACACTGAAGCTTTCTTT. This gives the protein CASAPDSNTEAFF.

This chain uses TRBV6-5 with TRBJ2-3, with D unclear. Germline V gene sequence: CDR1 MNHEY, CDR2 SVGAGI. This CDR3 region has 15 residues. V was pared by 6 bases and J by 2 bases, with 15 bases between. The CDR3 coding sequence is TGTGCCAGCAGCCCCATCGCTACGGTCACAGATACGCAGTATTTT. This gives the protein CASSPIATVTDTQYF.

Here the CDR3 reads CASSLAVGLNYNEQFF. As DNA, the CDR3 is TGTGCCAGCAGCTTGGCGGTCGGTCTAAACTACAATGAGCAGTTCTTC. The chain couples TRBV5-6 to TRBJ2-1, with unresolved D. CDR1 and CDR2 from the germline V gene are SGHDT and YYEEEE. The CDR3 length is 16 residues. Trimming left V 0 bases short and J 3 bases short, with 13 bases between.

This clone was counted a few times. V and J are TRBV7-3 and TRBJ2-2; D unresolved. Trimming took off 3 bases at V and 7 bases at J, with 9 bases between the two ends. Germline V lookup: CDR1 SGHTA, CDR2 FQGTGA. CDR3 size: 13 residues. The CDR3, as DNA: TGTGCCAGCAGCTTGAGGTTACACGGGGAGCTGTTTTTT. It specifies CASSLRLHGELFF.